The rows below give T cell receptor beta chains drawn from one sample of a study of early T cells in non-severe SARS-CoV-2 infection. MiXCR, run by TCRdb on the 5' RACE reads, gives a single entry per CDR3 protein. The sample has tens of thousands of distinct CDR3 sequences, 13% to 15% seen once. The sequenced sample consisted of whole blood. These receptor sequences come from an adult who was a healthcare worker with PCR-confirmed SARS-CoV-2 infection or an uninfected control (not recorded which). CDR3s include the opening cysteine and the closing phenylalanine or tryptophan. The order of the fields is D gene, V gene, clone size, J gene, CDR3 DNA, CDR3 protein. The D gene is left open where the match is weak. A row's size may be missing; if present it is once, few, many or a size class.

>NA|TRBV11-2|few|TRBJ2-1
TGTGCCAGCCAGCGGCCGACATACAATGAGCAGTTCTTC
CASQRPTYNEQFF
>TRBD1|TRBV12-3/TRBV12-4|few|TRBJ2-2
TGTGCCAACGGATCGGACAGGCTCACCGGGGAGCTGTTTTTT
CANGSDRLTGELFF
>NA|TRBV11-2|NA|TRBJ2-5
TGTGCCAGCAGCTTAGATCTGGTAGCCGGGAAGAAGACCCAGTACTTC
CASSLDLVAGKKTQYF
>NA|TRBV5-6|few|TRBJ1-1
TGTGCCAGCAGCTTCACGGGGCGCGGAGCTGAAGCTTTCTTT
CASSFTGRGAEAFF
>TRBD2|TRBV12-3/TRBV12-4|NA|TRBJ2-1
TGTGCCAGCAGGACCGGGACTATCTACAATGAGCAGTTCTTC
CASRTGTIYNEQFF
>NA|TRBV29-1|NA|TRBJ1-2
TGCAGCGTTCTACCGACTAACTATGGCTACACCTTC
CSVLPTNYGYTF
>NA|TRBV28|few|TRBJ2-2
TGTGCCAGCAGTTTATACAACACCGGGGAGCTGTTTTTT
CASSLYNTGELFF
>NA|TRBV18|many|TRBJ2-3
TGTGCCAGCTCACTTGGGACTGCCCCAGATACGCAGTATTTT
CASSLGTAPDTQYF
>NA|TRBV20-1|NA|TRBJ2-5
TGCAGTGCTAGAGATCGGGGACCCCAAGAGACCCAGTACTTC
CSARDRGPQETQYF
>NA|TRBV2|few|TRBJ2-2
TGTGCCAGCAGTGAGGAGGGAATGAACACCGGGGAGCTGTTTTTT
CASSEEGMNTGELFF
>TRBD2|TRBV20-1|few|TRBJ2-7
TGCAGTGCTAGAGTGCCTAGCGGATTCTCCTACGAGCAGTACTTC
CSARVPSGFSYEQYF
>NA|TRBV9|NA|TRBJ2-7
TGTGCCAGCAGCCACGGGCAGGGGATCTCCTACGAGCAGTACTTC
CASSHGQGISYEQYF
>NA|TRBV27|few|TRBJ1-4
TGTGCCAGCAGCAACCCCGGACACTTAAATGAAAAACTGTTTTTT
CASSNPGHLNEKLFF
>NA|TRBV15|NA|TRBJ1-6
TGTGCCACCAGCAGAGATTTGGGGGGTTACTCACCCCTCCACTTT
CATSRDLGGYSPLHF
>TRBD1|TRBV18|few|TRBJ1-1
TGTGCCAGCTCACCGGACAGGCCCACTGAAGCTTTCTTT
CASSPDRPTEAFF
>NA|TRBV19|many|TRBJ1-2
TGTGCCAGTAGTATCCGGTCAGACTATGGCTACACCTTC
CASSIRSDYGYTF
>TRBD2|TRBV28|few|TRBJ2-3
TGTGCCAGCACCCTTACTAGCGGGGCAGATACGCAGTATTTT
CASTLTSGADTQYF
>TRBD2|TRBV5-1|few|TRBJ2-1
TGCGCCAGCAGCTTGATAGCGGGGGTCTACAATGAGCAGTTCTTC
CASSLIAGVYNEQFF
>TRBD2|TRBV6-5|few|TRBJ2-2
TGTGCCAGCAGCCGACCTACTAGCGCTGGCGGGGAGCTGTTTTTT
CASSRPTSAGGELFF
>TRBD1|TRBV27|few|TRBJ1-6
TGTGCCAGCAGCCCGACAGGGAATAATTCACCCCTCCACTTT
CASSPTGNNSPLHF
>TRBD1|TRBV7-2|few|TRBJ1-5
TGTGCCAGCAGCTTAAGGGGACAGGACAATCAGCCCCAGCATTTT
CASSLRGQDNQPQHF
>NA|TRBV10-3|few|TRBJ1-2
TGTGCCATCAGTGAGGTGCAGGCGAAAGGCTACACCTTC
CAISEVQAKGYTF
>NA|TRBV12-3/TRBV12-4|NA|TRBJ1-3
TGTGCCAGCAGTTTTTATGGCAGCTTTATTTTT
CASSFYGSFIF
>TRBD1|TRBV20-1|NA|TRBJ2-5
TGCAGTGCTAGAGACCCTGCATCGGGACAGGGGTTTTCAGAGACCCAGTACTTC
CSARDPASGQGFSETQYF
>NA|TRBV7-8|NA|TRBJ1-3
TGTGCCAGCAGTCGCGGGACTCCAGGAAACACCATATATTTT
CASSRGTPGNTIYF
>TRBD1|TRBV11-2|NA|TRBJ1-6
TGTGCCAGCAGCTCGGACAGGGGAACCTATTCACCCCTCCACTTT
CASSSDRGTYSPLHF
>NA|TRBV20-1|many|TRBJ1-4
TGCAGTGCTCGGTCTTATCAGGATGAAAAACTGTTTTTT
CSARSYQDEKLFF
>NA|TRBV28|few|TRBJ2-7
TGTGCCAGCAGGACTCTCTACGAGCAGTACTTC
CASRTLYEQYF
>NA|TRBV27|many|TRBJ1-6
TGTGCCAGCAGTTTATTCTCCGGGGATAGTTCACCCCTCCACTTT
CASSLFSGDSSPLHF
>NA|TRBV5-1|many|TRBJ2-3
TGCGCCAGCAGCCCAGAGGGGCAGGGGCCAGATACGCAGTATTTT
CASSPEGQGPDTQYF
>TRBD1|TRBV24-1|many|TRBJ2-2
TGTGCCACCAGTGACCTGACAGGGGCCGCGAACACCGGGGAGCTGTTTTTT
CATSDLTGAANTGELFF
>NA|TRBV30|NA|TRBJ1-1
TGTGCCTGGAGAATAGACAGGAACACTGAAGCTTTCTTT
CAWRIDRNTEAFF
>TRBD1|TRBV19|few|TRBJ2-1
TGTGCCAGTAGTGGACAGGTGCTTTACAATGAGCAGTTCTTC
CASSGQVLYNEQFF
>TRBD1|TRBV6-1|many|TRBJ2-4
TGTGCCAGCACCCAGGACACAGGGGATTCTCCAAACATTCAGTACTTC
CASTQDTGDSPNIQYF
>NA|TRBV18|few|TRBJ2-7
TGTGCCAGCTCGGGGGACACATACTACGAGCAGTACTTC
CASSGDTYYEQYF
>NA|TRBV20-1|NA|TRBJ2-6
TGCAGTGCTAGAGTTACAGGGAAATACTCTGGGGCCAACGTCCTGACTTTC
CSARVTGKYSGANVLTF
>TRBD1|TRBV20-1|many|TRBJ2-7
TGCAGTGCTAGAGATAAATCAACAGGGGGCGCAGAGGTGAACTTC
CSARDKSTGGAEVNF
>NA|TRBV29-1|few|TRBJ2-3
TGCAGCGTTTCTCCCGGACGGACCACAGATACGCAGTATTTT
CSVSPGRTTDTQYF
>NA|TRBV7-9|few|TRBJ1-4
TGTGCCAGCAGCCGGGGCGATCGGGGAAAACTGTTTTTT
CASSRGDRGKLFF
>TRBD1|TRBV6-2/TRBV6-3|few|TRBJ1-4
TGTGCCAGCAGTCGGGACAGGACCCCTAATGAAAAACTGTTTTTT
CASSRDRTPNEKLFF
>NA|TRBV9|NA|TRBJ1-1
TGTGCCAGCAGCGTGGGCCCTGTTGGGAACACTGAAGCTTTCTTT
CASSVGPVGNTEAFF
>TRBD2|TRBV28|NA|TRBJ2-7
TGTGCCAGCAGTCAAGCGGGGAAGGAGCAGTACTTC
CASSQAGKEQYF
>NA|TRBV10-3|NA|TRBJ1-1
TGTGCCATCAGTGAGCGGCGCGACATGAACACTGAAGCTTTCTTT
CAISERRDMNTEAFF